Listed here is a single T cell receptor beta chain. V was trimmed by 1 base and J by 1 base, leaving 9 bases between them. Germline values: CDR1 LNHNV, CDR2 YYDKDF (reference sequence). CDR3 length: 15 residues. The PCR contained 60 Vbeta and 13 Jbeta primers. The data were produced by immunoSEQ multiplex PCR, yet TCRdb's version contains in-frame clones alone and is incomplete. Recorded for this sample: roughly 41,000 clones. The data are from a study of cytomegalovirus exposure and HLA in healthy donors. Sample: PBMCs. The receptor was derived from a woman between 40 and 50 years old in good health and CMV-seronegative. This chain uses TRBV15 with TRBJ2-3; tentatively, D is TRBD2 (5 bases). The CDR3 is CATSRGGSGTDTQYF. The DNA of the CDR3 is TGTGCCACCAGCAGAGGAGGGAGCGGCACAGATACGCAGTATTTT.